This TCR beta chain is from a study of T cell repertoires in cytomegalovirus infection. About this clonotype itself: Its antigen is still unknown.

Study-level findings and limits: Dominant in the ex vivo response were TCR beta clonotypes restricted by HLA-C and specific for CMV. The cumulative frequency of public TCR beta families distinguished individuals who carried CMV together with the relevant HLA.

TCRdb fed the reads into MiXCR, producing one record per CDR3 protein. The data contain roughly 600,000 distinct CDR3 sequences, 24% of them singletons. J gave up 5 bases and V 11 bases, and 7 bases lay outside the gene matches. The CDR3 has 13 residues. Germline assignment: CDR1 MNHEY and CDR2 SVGEGT. This clonotype originated in a human donor in good health (CMV status not recorded). Some clones in this sample may be carry-over from other donors' samples. J is TRBJ1-2 and V is TRBV6-2 or TRBV6-3; 11 positions agree with TRBD1. Sample: CD8+ T cells from PBMCs. CDR3 nucleotide sequence: TGTGCCGGAAGGGACAGGGGGTTTTATGGCTACACCTTC. It encodes CAGRDRGFYGYTF.